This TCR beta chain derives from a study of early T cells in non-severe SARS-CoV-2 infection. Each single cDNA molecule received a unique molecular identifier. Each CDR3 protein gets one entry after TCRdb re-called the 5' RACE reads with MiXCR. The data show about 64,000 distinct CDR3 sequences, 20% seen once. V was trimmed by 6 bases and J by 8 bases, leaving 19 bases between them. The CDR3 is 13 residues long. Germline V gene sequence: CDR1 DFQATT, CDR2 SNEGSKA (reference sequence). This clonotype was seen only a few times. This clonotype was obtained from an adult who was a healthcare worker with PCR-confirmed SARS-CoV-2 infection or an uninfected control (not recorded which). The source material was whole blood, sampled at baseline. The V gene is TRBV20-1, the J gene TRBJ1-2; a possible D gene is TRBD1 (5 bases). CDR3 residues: CSAQLGTAGGYTF. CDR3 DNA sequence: TGCAGTGCCCAACTTGGGACGGCTGGCGGCTACACCTTC.